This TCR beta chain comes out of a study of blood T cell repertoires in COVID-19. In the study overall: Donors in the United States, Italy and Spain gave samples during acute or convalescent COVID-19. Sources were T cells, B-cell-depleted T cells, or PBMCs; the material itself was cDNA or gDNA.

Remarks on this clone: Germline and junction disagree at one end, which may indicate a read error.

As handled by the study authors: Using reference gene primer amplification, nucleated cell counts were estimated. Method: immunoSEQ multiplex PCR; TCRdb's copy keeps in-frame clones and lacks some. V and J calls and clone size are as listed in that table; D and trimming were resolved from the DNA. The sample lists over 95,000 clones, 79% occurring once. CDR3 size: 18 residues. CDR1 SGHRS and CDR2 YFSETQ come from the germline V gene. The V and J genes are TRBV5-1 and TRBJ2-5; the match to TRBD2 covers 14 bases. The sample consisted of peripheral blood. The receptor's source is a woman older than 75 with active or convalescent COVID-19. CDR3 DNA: TGTGCCAGCAGCTCGGGACTAGCGGGAGTCCCCATTACCGAGACCCAGTACTTC. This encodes CASSSGLAGVPITETQYF. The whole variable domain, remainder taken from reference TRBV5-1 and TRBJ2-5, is KAGVTQTPRYLIKTRGQQVTLSCSPISGHRSVSWYQQTPGQGLQFLFEYFSETQRNKGNFPGRFSGRQFSNSRSEMNVSTLELGDSALYLCASSSGLAGVPITETQYFGPGTRLLVL.